These T cell receptor beta chains were read from a single sample in a study of blood T cell repertoires in COVID-19. Sequencing was performed with immunoSEQ multiplex PCR; in TCRdb, only in-frame clones are kept and a portion is missing. The table includes about 180,000 clones, 80% to 90% detected once. The source material was PBMCs or T cells enriched from blood (not recorded which). Receptors originate from a man over 45 who had recovered from COVID-19. CDR3s include the opening cysteine and the closing phenylalanine or tryptophan. The D gene is left open where the match is weak. A clone size is listed for some rows: how often the clone was seen (once, few, many), or a class if it is expanded.

abundance	v_gene	j_gene	d_gene	CDR3nt	CDR3aa
-	TRBV6-5	TRBJ2-5	TRBD2	TGTGCCAGCAGTCCAGGGACGGGGGGGGAGACCCAGTACTTC	CASSPGTGGETQYF
-	TRBV20-1	TRBJ1-1	-	TGCAGGGCACAGGGTCGCACTGAAGCTTTCTTT	CRAQGRTEAFF
-	TRBV28	TRBJ1-3	TRBD1	TGTGCCAGCAGTGCAGGGGGCGCATTTGGAAACACCATATATTTT	CASSAGGAFGNTIYF
-	TRBV2	TRBJ2-7	TRBD1	TGTGCCAGCAGTGAGGACAGGGGGAACTACGAGCAGTACTTC	CASSEDRGNYEQYF
-	TRBV3-1/TRBV3-2	TRBJ2-7	-	TGTGCCAGCAGCCGGGCGGGCGAGCAGTACTTC	CASSRAGEQYF
-	TRBV5-1	TRBJ2-5	TRBD1	TGCGCCAGCAGCTTGCCGGGACAGCAAGAGACCCAGTACTTC	CASSLPGQQETQYF
-	TRBV9	TRBJ2-4	TRBD2	TGTGCCAGCAGCGTAGCCCCACAGGGCCTCACTCGGGAGGGCATTCAGTACTTC	CASSVAPQGLTREGIQYF
once	TRBV25-1	TRBJ2-5	TRBD2	TGTGCCAGCAGTGACCCCAGCGGGGGGGACGAGACCCAGTACTTC	CASSDPSGGDETQYF
-	TRBV5-4	TRBJ1-4	TRBD1	TGTGCCAGCAGGGGACAGGGGAGTGAAAAACTGTTTTTT	CASRGQGSEKLFF
-	TRBV9	TRBJ1-5	-	TGTGCCAGCAGCCAAAATAGCAATCAGCCCCAGCATTTT	CASSQNSNQPQHF
-	TRBV5-4	TRBJ2-2	-	TGTGCCAGCAGCTTCCCACTCGGAGCAGCCACCGGGGAGCTGTTTTTT	CASSFPLGAATGELFF
-	TRBV29-1	TRBJ1-2	-	TGCAGCGTTGAATTTATAGGACAGACTAACTATGGCTACACCTTC	CSVEFIGQTNYGYTF
-	TRBV7-6	TRBJ2-1	TRBD1	TGTGCCAGCAGCTTACAGGGGGCGACCTACAATGAGCAGTTCTTC	CASSLQGATYNEQFF
-	TRBV7-9	TRBJ1-2	TRBD1	TGTGCCAGCAGCTTACCGCGGACAGGGAGGTACTATGGCTACACCTTC	CASSLPRTGRYYGYTF
-	TRBV6-2/TRBV6-3	TRBJ2-1	-	TGTGCCAGCAGTTACACGAACACAGGGCAGTTCTTC	CASSYTNTGQFF
-	TRBV30	TRBJ1-5	TRBD1	TGTGCCTGGAGTGCCACCGGGACAGGGACTCAGCCCCAGCATTTT	CAWSATGTGTQPQHF
-	TRBV3-1/TRBV3-2	TRBJ1-6	TRBD1	TGTGCCAGCAGCCAGGACAGGTTTTATTCACCCCTCCACTTT	CASSQDRFYSPLHF
-	TRBV3-1/TRBV3-2	TRBJ2-7	-	TGTGCCAGCAGCCCCTCGGGGCGGGGAGCCTACGAGCAGTACTTC	CASSPSGRGAYEQYF
-	TRBV7-9	TRBJ2-2	TRBD1	TGTGCCAGCAGTCGACAGGGGGCCCCCGGGGAGCTGTTTTTT	CASSRQGAPGELFF
-	TRBV30	TRBJ1-3	-	TGTGCCTGGGGCCGATATCGCTCGGGGAGCTCTGGAAACACCATATATTTT	CAWGRYRSGSSGNTIYF
once	TRBV3-1/TRBV3-2	TRBJ1-1	-	TGTGCCAGCAGCCATCACAGGGATGGCACTGAAGCTTTCTTT	CASSHHRDGTEAFF
once	TRBV6-5	TRBJ1-5	-	TGTGCCAGCAGGGCAGGGATCAATAGCAATCAGCCCCAGCATTTT	CASRAGINSNQPQHF
-	TRBV19	TRBJ1-2	TRBD1	TGTGCCAGTAGTGGCGGGACAGGGTCTGGCTACACCTTC	CASSGGTGSGYTF
-	TRBV19	TRBJ1-6	TRBD1	TGTGCCAGTAGTAGACAGGGGCAGTCACCCCTCCACTTT	CASSRQGQSPLHF
-	TRBV5-1	TRBJ1-1	TRBD1	TGCGCCAGCAGCTTGGAAGGGGGCGCTATGAACACTGAAGCTTTCTTT	CASSLEGGAMNTEAFF
-	TRBV9	TRBJ1-1	-	TGTGCCAGCACCGCGGTCGCTTCGAACACTGAAGCTTTCTTT	CASTAVASNTEAFF
-	TRBV9	TRBJ1-4	-	TGTGCCAGCAGCGTAGGCTTTCAGGATAGGGAAAAACTGTTTTTT	CASSVGFQDREKLFF
-	TRBV6-5	TRBJ1-1	-	TGTGCCAGCAGCTCGACCAACATCGGGAGTTCTGAAGCTTTCTTT	CASSSTNIGSSEAFF
-	TRBV5-1	TRBJ2-7	TRBD2	TGCGCCAGCAGCCTACGAAGCGGGGGCCCCTCCTACGAGCAGTACTTC	CASSLRSGGPSYEQYF
-	TRBV9	TRBJ2-2	TRBD1	TGTGCCAGCAGCGTAGGGACAGGGGGAACCGGGGAGCTGTTTTTT	CASSVGTGGTGELFF
-	TRBV5-1	TRBJ1-1	-	TGCGCCAGCAGCACTTACTCTAGTACTGAAGCTTTCTTT	CASSTYSSTEAFF